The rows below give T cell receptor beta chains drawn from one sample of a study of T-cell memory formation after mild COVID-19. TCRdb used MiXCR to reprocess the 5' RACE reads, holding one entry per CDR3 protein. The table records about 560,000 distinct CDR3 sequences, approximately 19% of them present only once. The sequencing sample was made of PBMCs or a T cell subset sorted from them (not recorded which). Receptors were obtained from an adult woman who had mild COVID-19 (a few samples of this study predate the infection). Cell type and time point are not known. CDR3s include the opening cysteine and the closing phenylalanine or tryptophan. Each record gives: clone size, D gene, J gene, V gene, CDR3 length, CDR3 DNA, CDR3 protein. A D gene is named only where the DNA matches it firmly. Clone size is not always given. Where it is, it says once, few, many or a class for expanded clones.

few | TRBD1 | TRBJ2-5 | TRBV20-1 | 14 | TGCAGTGCTAGAGACGTGACAGGGGAGTCCACCCAGTACTTC | CSARDVTGESTQYF
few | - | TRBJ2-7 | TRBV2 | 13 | TGTGCCAGCACCAGACTAGTCCGGGGCGAGCAGTACTTC | CASTRLVRGEQYF
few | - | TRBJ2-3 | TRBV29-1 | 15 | TGCAGCGTCACAGGACAAAGAATTGACACAGATACGCAGTATTTT | CSVTGQRIDTDTQYF
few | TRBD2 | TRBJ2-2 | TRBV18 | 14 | TGTGCCAGCTCACCACAGCGGGAGTTCTGGGAGCTGTTTTTT | CASSPQREFWELFF
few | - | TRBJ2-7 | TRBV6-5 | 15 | TGTGCCAGCAGAAAAACAGGTTGGAGCTCCTACGAGCAGTACTTC | CASRKTGWSSYEQYF
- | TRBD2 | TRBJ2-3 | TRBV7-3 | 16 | TGTGCCAGCAGCCCGCACGGGGGGGCCCGCACAGATACGCAGTATTTT | CASSPHGGARTDTQYF
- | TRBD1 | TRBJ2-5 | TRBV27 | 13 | TGTGCCAGCAGAGACAGGGGTCAAGAGACCCAGTACTTC | CASRDRGQETQYF
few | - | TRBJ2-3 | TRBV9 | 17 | TGTGCCAGCAGCGATCCAATCGCGGGGGCATACACAGATACGCAGTATTTT | CASSDPIAGAYTDTQYF
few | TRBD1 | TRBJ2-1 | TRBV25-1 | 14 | TGTGCCAGCAGTGCGACAGGGTGGTACAATGAGCAGTTCTTC | CASSATGWYNEQFF
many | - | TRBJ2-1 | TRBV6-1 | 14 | TGTGCCAGCACCGGGTTGGGGGGGGCCGATGAGCAGTTCTTC | CASTGLGGADEQFF
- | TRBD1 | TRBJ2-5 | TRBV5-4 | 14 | TGTGCCAGCAGCTTTGGACAGGGCTTTGAGACCCAGTACTTC | CASSFGQGFETQYF
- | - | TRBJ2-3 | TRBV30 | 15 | TGTGCCTGGAGTCTGGACCCGACCGGCACAGATACGCAGTATTTT | CAWSLDPTGTDTQYF
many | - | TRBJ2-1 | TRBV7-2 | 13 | TGTGCCAGCAGCTTAAGATGGGCTAATGAGCAGTTCTTC | CASSLRWANEQFF
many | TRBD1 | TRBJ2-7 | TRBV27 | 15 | TGTGCCAGCAGCCCCGGGACAGGGGCTTCCTACGAGCAGTACTTC | CASSPGTGASYEQYF
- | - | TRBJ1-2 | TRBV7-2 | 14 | TGTGCCAGCAGCTTAGATCCGGGGGCCCTTGGCTACACCTTC | CASSLDPGALGYTF
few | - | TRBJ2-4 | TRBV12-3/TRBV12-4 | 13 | TGTGCCAGCAGTTTGGGGGGTTTGGACATTCAGTACTTC | CASSLGGLDIQYF
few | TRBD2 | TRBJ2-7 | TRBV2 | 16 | TGTGCCAGCAGTGATAAGTTTAGCGGGGCCCTCTACGAGCAGTACTTC | CASSDKFSGALYEQYF
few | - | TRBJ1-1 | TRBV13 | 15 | TGTGCCAGCAGCACCCGGAGAGGGGTGAACACTGAAGCTTTCTTT | CASSTRRGVNTEAFF
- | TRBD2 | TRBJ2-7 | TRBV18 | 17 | TGTGCCAGCTCACCAGGGACTAGCGGGTATAGCTCCTACGAGCAGTACTTC | CASSPGTSGYSSYEQYF
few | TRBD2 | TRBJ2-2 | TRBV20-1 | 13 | TGCAGCGGACTAGCGGCGAACACCGGGGAGCTGTTTTTT | CSGLAANTGELFF
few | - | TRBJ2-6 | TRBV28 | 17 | TGTGCCAGCAGCCTAACGACAGTAGGGACTGGGGCCAACGTCCTGACTTTC | CASSLTTVGTGANVLTF
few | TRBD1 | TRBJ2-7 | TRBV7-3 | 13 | TGTGCCAGCAGCGGAGGGACAGGGCGGATGCAGTACTTC | CASSGGTGRMQYF
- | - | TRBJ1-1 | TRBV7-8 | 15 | TGTGCCAGCAGCTCATCCTGGACAGTCGGCACTAAAGCTTTCTTT | CASSSSWTVGTKAFF
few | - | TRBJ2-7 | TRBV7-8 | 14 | TGTGCCAGCAGCCAACTAGAGCTAGCCTACGAGCAGTACTTC | CASSQLELAYEQYF
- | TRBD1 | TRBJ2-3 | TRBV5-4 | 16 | TGTGCCAGCAGCTCGGGGCGGGACAGGTACACAGATACGCAGTATTTT | CASSSGRDRYTDTQYF
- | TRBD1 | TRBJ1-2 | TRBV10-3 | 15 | TGTGCCATCAGTGAGTCAGGACAGGGTGACTATGGCTACACCTTC | CAISESGQGDYGYTF
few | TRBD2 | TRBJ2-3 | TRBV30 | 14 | TGTGCCTGGAGGCTAGCGGGCGCGCCAGATACGCAGTATTTT | CAWRLAGAPDTQYF
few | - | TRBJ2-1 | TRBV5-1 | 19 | TGCGCCAGCACGCGGAACCCCAGCAGTCGTCGGCTCCCCTACAATGAGCAGTTCTTC | CASTRNPSSRRLPYNEQFF
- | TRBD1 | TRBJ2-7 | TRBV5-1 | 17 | TGCGCCAGCAGCTTGGATGCCGCCACAGGGGGCTCCTACGAGCAGTACTTC | CASSLDAATGGSYEQYF
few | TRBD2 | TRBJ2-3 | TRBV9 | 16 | TGTGCCAGCAGCGTAGGGGTAGCGGGAGGTGCAGATACGCAGTATTTT | CASSVGVAGGADTQYF
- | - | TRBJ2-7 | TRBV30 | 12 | TGTGCCTGGAGGAAGGGGGCCTACGAGCAGTACTTC | CAWRKGAYEQYF
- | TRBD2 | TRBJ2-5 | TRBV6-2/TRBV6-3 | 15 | TGTGCCAGCAGTTACCTGGCGGGAGTTGCCGAGACCCAGTACTTC | CASSYLAGVAETQYF
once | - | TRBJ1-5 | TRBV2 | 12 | TGTGCCAGCAGTGAACCCATCCAGCCCCAGCATTTT | CASSEPIQPQHF
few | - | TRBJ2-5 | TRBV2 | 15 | TGTGCCAGCATCCGGCAGGGAAGTCCCCAAGAGACCCAGTACTTC | CASIRQGSPQETQYF
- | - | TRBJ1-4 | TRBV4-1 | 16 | TGCGCCAGCAGCGGCCAGATACCGCCGACTAATGAAAAACTGTTTTTT | CASSGQIPPTNEKLFF
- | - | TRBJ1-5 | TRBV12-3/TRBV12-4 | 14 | TGTGCCAGCAGAAAGGACAGTCCCCGGTGGCCCCAGCATTTT | CASRKDSPRWPQHF
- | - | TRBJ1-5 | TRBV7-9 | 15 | TGTGCCAGCAGCCCTTTGACTTGGGAAAATCAGCCCCAGCATTTT | CASSPLTWENQPQHF
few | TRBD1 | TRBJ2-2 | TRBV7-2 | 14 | TGTGCCAGCAGCGCCGACAGGGGAAACGGGGAGCTGTTTTTT | CASSADRGNGELFF
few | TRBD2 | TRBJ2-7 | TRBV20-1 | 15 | TGCAGTGCTAGATCGACTAGCGGGAGAGACTACGAGCAGTACTTC | CSARSTSGRDYEQYF
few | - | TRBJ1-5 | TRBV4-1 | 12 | TGCGCCAGCAGCCATCCGGAGGGGCCCCAGCATTTT | CASSHPEGPQHF
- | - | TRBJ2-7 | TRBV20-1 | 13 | TGCAGTGCGATCCCGGGACACACTTACGAGCAGTACTTC | CSAIPGHTYEQYF
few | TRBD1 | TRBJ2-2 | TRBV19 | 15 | TGTGCCAGTAGTCAGGGGACAGGTCACACCGGGGAGCTGTTTTTT | CASSQGTGHTGELFF
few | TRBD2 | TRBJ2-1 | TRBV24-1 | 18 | TGTGCCACCAGTGATCCCCCCGGGACTAGCGGGAGTACCAATGAGCAGTTCTTC | CATSDPPGTSGSTNEQFF
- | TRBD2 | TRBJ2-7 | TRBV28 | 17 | TGTGCCAGCAGTGCCACGGGACTAGCGGGTGGCCAGGGTGAGCAGTACTTC | CASSATGLAGGQGEQYF
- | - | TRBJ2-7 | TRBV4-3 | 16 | TGCGCCAGCAGCCACCTCGGGGGCCCTACACCCTACGAGCAGTACTTC | CASSHLGGPTPYEQYF
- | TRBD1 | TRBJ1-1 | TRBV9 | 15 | TGTGCCAGCAGCGTAGATGGCAGGGGGCATACTGAAGCTTTCTTT | CASSVDGRGHTEAFF
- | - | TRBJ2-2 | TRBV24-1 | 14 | TGTGCCACCAGGAGTTCTAGCGTTACCGGGGAGCTGTTTTTT | CATRSSSVTGELFF
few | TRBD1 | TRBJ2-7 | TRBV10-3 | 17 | TGTGCCATCATGAAGGGCCCGGGACAGAGCGACCCATGGGAGCAGTACTTC | CAIMKGPGQSDPWEQYF
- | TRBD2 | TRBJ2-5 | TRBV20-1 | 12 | TGCAGCCGGACTAGCGGGAGTGGGACCCAGTACTTC | CSRTSGSGTQYF